The 3 T cell receptor beta chains below were found in one sample sequenced in a study of cytomegalovirus exposure and HLA in healthy donors. The PCR contained 60 Vbeta and 13 Jbeta primers. Using immunoSEQ multiplex PCR, the repertoire was profiled, and TCRdb retains in-frame clones only, with some absent. This sample carries more than 110,000 clones, 70% to 85% of them seen once, and the ten largest clones take about 1.5%. The source material was PBMCs. The receptor source for this set is a man aged 25-45 years in good health and CMV-seropositive.

DNA of the CDR3: TGTGCCAGCAGGAGCTTAGCGGGGGGGCGGGAGACCCAGTACTTC. Its protein is CASRSLAGGRETQYF. The V and J genes are TRBV6-1 and TRBJ2-5; 11 positions match TRBD2. With 6 bases clipped from V and 5 bases from J, the junction kept 8 bases outside the gene matches. The length of the CDR3 is 15 residues. Germline-derived CDR1 and CDR2 are MNHNS and SASEGT.

The gene calls are TRBV27 and TRBJ2-7; D perhaps matches TRBD1 (5 bases). Trimming removed 3 bases from V and 2 bases from J, with 8 bases in between. CDR1 and CDR2 (germline): MNHEY, SMNVEV (reference sequence). The length of the CDR3 is 13 residues. In nucleotides, the CDR3 is TGTGCCAGCAGTTTCAGGGAACCCTACGAGCAGTACTTC. This codes for CASSFREPYEQYF.

The genes are TRBV6-1 and TRBJ1-5; D remains ambiguous. Germline V gene lookup returns CDR1 MNHNS and CDR2 SASEGT. V lost 3 bases, J lost 0 bases, and 3 bases lay in between. The CDR3 sequence is 13 residues long. CDR3 in DNA: TGTGCCAGCAGTGACAATAGCAATCAGCCCCAGCATTTT. Protein sequence: CASSDNSNQPQHF.